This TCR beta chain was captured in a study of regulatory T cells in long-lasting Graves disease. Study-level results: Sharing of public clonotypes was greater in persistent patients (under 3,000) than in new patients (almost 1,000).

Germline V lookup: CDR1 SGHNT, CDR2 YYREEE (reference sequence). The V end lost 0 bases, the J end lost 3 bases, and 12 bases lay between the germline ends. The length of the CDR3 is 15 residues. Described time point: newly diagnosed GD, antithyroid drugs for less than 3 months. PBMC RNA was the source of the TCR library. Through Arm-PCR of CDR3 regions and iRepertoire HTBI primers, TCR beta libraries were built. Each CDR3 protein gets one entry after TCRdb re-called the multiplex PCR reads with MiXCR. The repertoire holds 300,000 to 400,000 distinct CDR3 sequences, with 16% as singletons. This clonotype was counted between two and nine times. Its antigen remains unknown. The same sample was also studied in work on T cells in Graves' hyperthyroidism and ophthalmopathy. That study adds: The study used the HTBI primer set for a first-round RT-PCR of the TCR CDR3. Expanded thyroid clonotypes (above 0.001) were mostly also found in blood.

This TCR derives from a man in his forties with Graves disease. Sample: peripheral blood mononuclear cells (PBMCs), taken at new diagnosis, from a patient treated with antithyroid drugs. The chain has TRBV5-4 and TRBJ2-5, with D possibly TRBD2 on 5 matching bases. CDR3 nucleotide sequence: TGTGCCAGCAGCTTGGTTGCTAGCAGTAAAGAGACCCAGTACTTC. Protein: CASSLVASSKETQYF.